This T cell receptor (beta chain) was captured in a study of blood T cell repertoires in COVID-19. Profiled with immunoSEQ multiplex PCR; TCRdb holds only in-frame clones, not every one. The sample holds 200,000 to 250,000 clones, around 82% seen once. Germline V lookup: CDR1 KGHDR, CDR2 SFDVKD. Trimming removed 4 bases from V and 4 bases from J; junction bases left unmatched: 4. This CDR3 has 14 residues. The TCR was taken from a woman between 40 and 55 years old with acute COVID-19. The chain recombines TRBV24-1 with TRBJ1-2; 8 positions match TRBD1. The sequenced sample was PBMCs or T cells enriched from blood (not recorded which). CDR3 protein: CATSENDRGYGYTF. For the CDR3, the DNA is TGTGCCACCAGTGAAAACGACAGGGGCTATGGCTACACCTTC.